This TCR beta chain comes out of a study of cytomegalovirus exposure and HLA in healthy donors. Study information: An earlier analysis found 117 million unique TCR beta sequences from approximately 190 million T cells. As released early, the data held 70 million to 100 million unique TCRs from HLA-typed donors. The study, taken as a whole, reports: In a later analysis, HLA-C alleles had the fewest associated TCRs, DRB1 alleles the most.

The CDR3 contains 12 residues. The germline V and J ends were trimmed by 3 bases and 3 bases, with 6 bases remaining between them. Germline values: CDR1 MNHNY, CDR2 SVGAGI (reference sequence). Note on this clone: Its cognate antigen is unknown.

The PCR contained 60 Vbeta and 13 Jbeta primers. Sequencing used immunoSEQ multiplex PCR; TCRdb keeps in-frame clones, though not all of them. The sample holds about 100,000 clones, roughly four fifths seen once. The V gene is TRBV6-6, the J gene TRBJ2-7; TRBD1 might be the D (5 bases). Sequenced sample: PBMCs. This TCR was recovered from a male donor in good health and CMV-seropositive. The CDR3 region has the DNA TGTGCCAGCAGTTATACAGGCTACGAGCAGTACTTC. This gives the protein CASSYTGYEQYF.